The clone carrying this T cell receptor beta chain has only a few counts. The data belong to a study of blood T cell repertoires in COVID-19. About the research overall: The analysed material was cDNA or gDNA that came from T cells, B-cell-depleted T cells, or PBMCs.

Assay used: immunoSEQ multiplex PCR; TCRdb lists only in-frame clones, some missing. In the table there are about 200,000 clones, 70% to 90% of which are singletons. Seattle-derived patients entered the study during active infection and were followed longitudinally. Germline V lookup: CDR1 WSHSY, CDR2 SAAADI. Losses at the gene ends were 8 bases for V and 5 bases for J; bases not matched to a gene: 6. CDR3 size: 13 residues. Sequencing was carried out using peripheral blood. The rearrangement joins TRBV10-2 to TRBJ2-1, with 7 bases aligning to TRBD2. This receptor was taken from a man between 45 and 60 years old with COVID-19, enrolled during active disease. CDR3 region: CASGTGLHNEQFF. The CDR3 nucleotides read TGCGCCAGCGGAACGGGACTACACAATGAGCAGTTCTTC.